A selection of T cell receptor beta chains follows, all from one sample in a study of vaccination effects on CD4 cells after COVID-19. What these receptors recognize is not known. Measured with immunoSEQ multiplex PCR; TCRdb has only the in-frame clones, and not every one. The sample includes some 38,000 clones, about 73% of them seen just once. The material sequenced was CD4+ T cells from PBMCs cultured with HCoV-NL63 spike peptides, taken before COVID-19 vaccination. The receptors were gathered from a human donor who had a prior SARS-CoV-2 infection. Each CDR3 is given with its conserved first and last residue. Fields, in order: D gene, V gene, CDR3 length, J gene, clone size, CDR3 protein, CDR3 DNA. D genes are given only for firm matches. Clone size is shown for a subset of rows, as once, few, many or a class of expanded clone.

.	TRBV15	15	TRBJ1-4	.	CATSRGGWSNEKLFF	TGTGCCACCAGCAGAGGGGGGTGGTCTAATGAAAAACTGTTTTTT
TRBD2	TRBV6-6	16	TRBJ2-7	.	CASSAPGTSGVYEQYF	TGTGCCAGCAGTGCCCCGGGGACTAGCGGGGTCTACGAGCAGTACTTC
TRBD1	TRBV18	15	TRBJ2-1	.	CASSPPTGGYNEQFF	TGTGCCAGCTCACCACCGACAGGGGGCTACAATGAGCAGTTCTTC
.	TRBV21-1	18	TRBJ2-7	.	CASSKEATWRERCYEQYF	TGTGCCAGCAGCAAAGAGGCGACTTGGCGGGAAAGGTGCTACGAGCAGTACTTC
.	TRBV19	12	TRBJ1-2	once	CATSDWNYGYTF	TGTGCCACCAGTGACTGGAACTATGGCTACACCTTC
TRBD1	TRBV6-5	14	TRBJ2-5	.	CASSPRQGLETQYF	TGTGCCAGCAGTCCTCGACAGGGCTTGGAGACCCAGTACTTC
.	TRBV7-3	14	TRBJ2-5	.	CASSLSFGSETQYF	TGTGCCAGCAGCTTATCCTTCGGCTCGGAGACCCAGTACTTC
TRBD2	TRBV9	18	TRBJ2-3	.	CASSVGTSDSISTDTQYF	TGTGCCAGCAGCGTGGGGACTAGCGATAGCATTAGCACAGATACGCAGTATTTT
.	TRBV9	14	TRBJ1-3	few	CASSADFSGNTIYF	TGTGCCAGCAGCGCCGACTTCTCTGGAAACACCATATATTTT
TRBD1	TRBV7-3	16	TRBJ2-2	.	CASRKTGAALTGELFF	TGTGCCAGCAGGAAAACAGGGGCCGCCCTCACCGGGGAGCTGTTTTTT
.	TRBV6-2/TRBV6-3	14	TRBJ2-7	.	CASSYSTDGYEQYF	TGTGCCAGCAGTTACTCGACAGATGGCTACGAGCAGTACTTC
TRBD2	TRBV5-1	14	TRBJ2-1	.	CASSLLAGGAEQFF	TGCGCCAGCAGCTTGCTAGCGGGAGGGGCTGAGCAGTTCTTC
TRBD2	TRBV7-2	13	TRBJ2-3	.	CASSLRRGVTQYF	TGTGCCAGCAGCTTACGGCGGGGGGTCACGCAGTATTTT
TRBD1	TRBV5-3	19	TRBJ2-4	.	CARSIDRDRGLYNGNIQYF	TGTGCCAGAAGTATAGACAGGGACAGGGGGCTGTATAATGGAAACATTCAGTACTTC
.	TRBV7-2	13	TRBJ1-5	.	CASSLAELQPQHF	TGTGCCAGCAGCTTAGCGGAATTACAGCCCCAGCATTTT
TRBD1	TRBV5-1	14	TRBJ1-5	.	CASSYGQGDQPQHF	TGCGCCAGCAGCTACGGACAGGGGGATCAGCCCCAGCATTTT
TRBD2	TRBV7-2	15	TRBJ2-7	.	CASSSAGTSSYEQYF	TGTGCCAGCAGCTCAGCCGGGACTAGCTCCTACGAGCAGTACTTC
.	TRBV18	15	TRBJ2-3	.	CASSPLLATGDTQYF	TGTGCCAGCTCACCACTTCTAGCGACGGGAGATACGCAGTATTTT
TRBD1	TRBV16	15	TRBJ1-1	.	CASSQTRGLGTEAFF	TGTGCCAGCAGCCAAACGAGGGGGCTAGGCACTGAAGCTTTCTTT
.	TRBV5-6	18	TRBJ1-6	few	CASSHRDVTALILSPLHF	TGTGCCAGCAGCCATCGCGACGTTACGGCCCTTATACTGTCACCCCTCCACTTT
.	TRBV29-1	13	TRBJ2-5	.	CSVDLTIQETQYF	TGCAGCGTTGACCTGACTATACAAGAGACCCAGTACTTC
.	TRBV11-3	13	TRBJ2-1	.	CASSSNQYNEQFF	TGTGCCAGCAGCTCTAACCAGTACAATGAGCAGTTCTTC
.	TRBV7-9	13	TRBJ1-1	.	CASSLSLGTEAFF	TGTGCCAGCAGCTTATCCCTGGGCACTGAAGCTTTCTTT
.	TRBV5-1	13	TRBJ1-5	once	CASSLEPRQPQHF	TGCGCCAGCAGCTTGGAACCTCGGCAGCCCCAGCATTTT
.	TRBV6-6	13	TRBJ2-3	.	CASTRIGGDTQYF	TGTGCCAGCACCAGGATTGGGGGGGATACGCAGTATTTT
.	TRBV2	12	TRBJ2-5	.	CASSPREGTQYF	TGTGCCAGCAGTCCTCGTGAGGGGACCCAGTACTTC
TRBD1	TRBV5-1	14	TRBJ2-7	.	CASSLQGGVYEQYF	TGCGCCAGCAGCTTGCAAGGGGGCGTCTACGAGCAGTACTTC
.	TRBV9	16	TRBJ2-5	once	CASSVVYIEPQETQYF	TGTGCCAGCAGCGTGGTGTACATAGAACCACAAGAGACCCAGTACTTC
.	TRBV2	14	TRBJ1-4	few	CASSPSIANEKLFF	TGTGCCAGCAGCCCGTCAATCGCTAATGAAAAACTGTTTTTT
.	TRBV5-1	14	TRBJ1-3	.	CASRNQISGNTIYF	TGCGCCAGCAGAAACCAGATCTCTGGAAACACCATATATTTT
.	TRBV12-3/TRBV12-4	12	TRBJ1-1	.	CASRYTGTGSFF	TGTGCCAGCAGATATACAGGGACGGGATCTTTCTTT
.	TRBV3-1/TRBV3-2	16	TRBJ2-7	.	CASSQLGSGFHYEQYF	TGTGCCAGCAGCCAGCTCGGATCGGGGTTTCACTACGAGCAGTACTTC
TRBD2	TRBV4-3	17	TRBJ2-1	once	CASSQDLVLAVNNEQFF	TGCGCCAGCAGCCAAGATCTGGTCCTAGCGGTGAACAATGAGCAGTTCTTC
.	TRBV4-1	15	TRBJ1-1	few	CASSQDPGVDTEAFF	TGCGCCAGCAGCCAAGATCCGGGTGTGGACACTGAAGCTTTCTTT
.	TRBV5-1	14	TRBJ2-3	.	CASSLISFTDTQYF	TGCGCCAGCAGCTTGATTAGCTTCACAGATACGCAGTATTTT
TRBD1	TRBV15	15	TRBJ2-1	.	CATSTRGPSYNEQFF	TGTGCCACCAGCACCAGGGGGCCGTCCTACAATGAGCAGTTCTTC
.	TRBV6-5	15	TRBJ1-6	.	CASFSGTTYNSPLHF	TGTGCCAGCTTCAGCGGAACGACCTATAATTCACCCCTCCACTTT
.	TRBV2	15	TRBJ2-1	.	CASSETPGYSPEQFF	TGTGCCAGCAGTGAAACCCCCGGCTATAGTCCTGAGCAGTTCTTC
TRBD1	TRBV11-2	15	TRBJ2-1	.	CASSLGTGAYNEQFF	TGTGCCAGCAGCTTAGGGACAGGGGCCTACAATGAGCAGTTCTTC
TRBD2	TRBV6-1	16	TRBJ2-1	.	CASSELGGRSWDEQFF	TGTGCCAGCAGTGAACTCGGCGGGAGATCCTGGGATGAGCAGTTCTTC
.	TRBV29-1	13	TRBJ2-5	.	CSGSYGSQETQYF	TGCAGCGGTTCGTATGGCAGCCAAGAGACCCAGTACTTC
TRBD2	TRBV5-1	17	TRBJ2-7	.	CASSLPRGTSAGYEQYF	TGCGCCAGCAGCTTGCCCCGCGGGACTAGCGCAGGATACGAGCAGTACTTC
.	TRBV4-1	16	TRBJ2-3	.	CASSQEVALAADTQYF	TGCGCCAGCAGCCAAGAGGTGGCGCTAGCAGCAGATACGCAGTATTTT
.	TRBV6-4	17	TRBJ1-4	.	CASSHLRRQALNEKLFF	TGTGCCAGCAGTCACCTTCGTAGACAGGCCCTTAATGAAAAACTGTTTTTT
.	TRBV30	11	TRBJ1-2	many	CAWTWGGSYTF	TGTGCCTGGACCTGGGGGGGGAGCTACACCTTC
.	TRBV10-2	12	TRBJ2-7	.	CASSEQGNGQYF	TGCGCCAGCAGTGAGCAAGGGAATGGGCAGTACTTC
.	TRBV6-2/TRBV6-3	15	TRBJ2-7	.	CASSLPRSGLYEQYF	TGTGCCAGCAGTTTACCCAGGAGCGGACTCTACGAGCAGTACTTC
TRBD2	TRBV3-1/TRBV3-2	15	TRBJ2-7	.	CASSQGTSGGNEQYF	TGTGCCAGCAGCCAAGGTACTAGCGGAGGGAACGAGCAGTACTTC
.	TRBV4-1	13	TRBJ2-1	.	CASSQISNNEQFF	TGCGCCAGCAGCCAAATAAGCAACAATGAGCAGTTCTTC
.	TRBV30	15	TRBJ1-2	.	CAWSRWRGPAGGYTF	TGTGCCTGGTCCCGATGGCGGGGGCCGGCGGGGGGCTACACCTTC